One sample yielded the 9 T cell receptor beta chains listed below, sequenced in a study of cytomegalovirus exposure and HLA in healthy donors. The study ran its PCR with 60 Vbeta and 13 Jbeta primers. The repertoire was sequenced with immunoSEQ multiplex PCR; TCRdb's copy has only in-frame clones and lacks some. The sample includes under 200,000 clones, about 80% seen only once; the top ten take 2% to 2.5%. Input material: PBMCs. The receptors here all came from a man aged 45-65 years in good health and CMV-seropositive.

This clone was observed once. The V call is TRBV15, the J call TRBJ2-7; 7 bases agree with TRBD1. The V gene end was trimmed by 5 bases and the J gene end by 6 bases; junction bases not matched to a gene: 10. Germline V gene sequence: CDR1 LNHNV, CDR2 YYDKDF (reference sequence). This CDR3 is 14 amino acids long. CDR3 sequence: CATSGRRGQGEQYF. The CDR3 bases are TGTGCCACCAGCGGCCGAAGGGGGCAAGGCGAGCAGTACTTC.

This clone came up a few times. The rearrangement uses TRBV5-4 and TRBJ1-5, with TRBD1 matching over 9 bases. The germline gives CDR1 SGHNT, CDR2 YYREEE (reference sequence). The CDR3 covers 13 residues. V lost 0 bases and J lost 10; bases outside the gene matches: 2. This CDR3 reads CASSLEGQGPQHF. CDR3 coding DNA: TGTGCCAGCAGCTTGGAGGGACAGGGCCCCCAGCATTTT.

The rearrangement links TRBV7-7 to TRBJ2-2; D not resolved. V was clipped by 4 bases and J by 3 bases, with 6 bases between them. Germline V lookup: CDR1 SSHAT, CDR2 FNYEAQ (reference sequence). This CDR3 has 13 residues. The CDR3, as DNA: TGTGCCAGCAGCTCCGTTGACACCGGGGAGCTGTTTTTT. This gives the protein CASSSVDTGELFF.

This rearrangement joins TRBV5-4 to TRBJ1-2; 7 bases fit TRBD1. Germline values: CDR1 SGHNT, CDR2 YYREEE (reference sequence). V shed 0 bases, J shed 7 bases, and the junction held 6 bases outside the gene matches. The CDR3 runs to 14 residues. The CDR3 here is CASSLEGAKGGYTF. As DNA, the CDR3 is TGTGCCAGCAGCTTGGAGGGGGCGAAGGGTGGCTACACCTTC.

This clone was seen a few times. The chain couples TRBV6-1 to TRBJ2-5, with 7 bases fitting TRBD2. Per the germline V gene, CDR1 is MNHNS and CDR2 is SASEGT. The CDR3 is 16 amino acids. V was pared by 2 bases and J by 1 base, with 7 bases of the junction left unmatched. CDR3 protein: CASSELGGGIQETQYF. Written as DNA, the CDR3 is TGTGCCAGCAGTGAACTCGGCGGGGGAATCCAAGAGACCCAGTACTTC.

V and J are TRBV5-6 and TRBJ1-6, with TRBD1 as a possible D gene (5 bases). This CDR3 has 15 residues. CDR1 is SGHDT and CDR2 is YYEEEE in the germline V gene. V was trimmed by 5 bases and J by 5 bases, leaving 14 bases between them. The CDR3 loop is CASRLGGEDNSPLHF. Written as DNA, the CDR3 is TGTGCCAGCAGGCTGGGAGGGGAGGATAATTCACCCCTCCACTTT.

The V gene is TRBV7-9, the J gene TRBJ2-7; no firm D call. From germline, CDR1 is SEHNR and CDR2 FQNEAQ (reference sequence). CDR3 length: 12 residues. With 3 bases removed from V and 5 bases from J, the gap between germline ends came to 8 bases. The CDR3 nucleotides are TGTGCCAGCAGCTTTCTCGTTAACGAGCAGTACTTC. Amino acids: CASSFLVNEQYF.

The chain carries TRBV28 and TRBJ2-7; unclear D gene. This CDR3 spans 13 amino acids. V was cut by 3 bases and J by 2 bases, with 8 bases left in between. Per the germline V gene, CDR1 is MDHEN and CDR2 is SYDVKM. The CDR3 DNA follows: TGTGCCAGCAGTTTCCAGGATCCCTACGAGCAGTACTTC. Translating it yields CASSFQDPYEQYF.

J is TRBJ2-1 and V is TRBV7-6; D possibly corresponds to TRBD1 (6 bases). CDR3 length equals 14 residues. The germline V gene has CDR1 SGHVS and CDR2 FNYEAQ. The ends were cut back, 5 bases at V and 1 base at J, with 9 bases in the middle. CDR3 region: CASSRQVSYNEQFF. For the CDR3, the DNA is TGTGCCAGCAGCCGACAGGTTTCCTACAATGAGCAGTTCTTC.